Sequencing of this T cell receptor (beta chain) was carried out in a study of cytomegalovirus exposure and HLA in healthy donors. The primer mix had 60 Vbeta and 13 Jbeta primers. The repertoire was sequenced with immunoSEQ multiplex PCR; TCRdb's copy has only in-frame clones and lacks some. The sample comprises some 130,000 clones, 80% to 90% of which are singletons, and less than 3.5% rests with the top ten. Input material: PBMCs. The receptor was isolated from a man between 45 and 60 years old in good health and CMV-seronegative.

CDR3 in DNA: TGTGCCAGCAGACCAACAGGGGGCACTGAAGCTTTCTTT. It translates to CASRPTGGTEAFF. The rearrangement joins TRBV6-5 to TRBJ1-1; 8 nucleotides agree with TRBD1. Germline trimming cut 6 bases from V and 4 bases from J; bases unmatched to any gene: 4. CDR3 length equals 13 residues. Germline CDR1 and CDR2: MNHEY and SVGAGI.